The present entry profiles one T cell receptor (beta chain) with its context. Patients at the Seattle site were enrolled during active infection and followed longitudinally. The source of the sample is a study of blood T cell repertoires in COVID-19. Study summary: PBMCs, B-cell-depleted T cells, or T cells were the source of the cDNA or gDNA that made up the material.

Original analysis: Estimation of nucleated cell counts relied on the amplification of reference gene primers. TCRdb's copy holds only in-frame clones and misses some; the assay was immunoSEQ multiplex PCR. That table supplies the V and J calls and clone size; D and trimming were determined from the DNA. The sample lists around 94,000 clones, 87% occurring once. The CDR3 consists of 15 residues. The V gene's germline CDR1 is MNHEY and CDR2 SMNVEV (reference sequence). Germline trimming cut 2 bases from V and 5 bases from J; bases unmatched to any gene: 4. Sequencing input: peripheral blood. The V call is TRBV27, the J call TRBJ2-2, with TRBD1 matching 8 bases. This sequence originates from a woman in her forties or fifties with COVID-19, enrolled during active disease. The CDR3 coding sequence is TGTGCCAGCAGTTTAGCAGGGGGCAGTACCGGGGAGCTGTTTTTT. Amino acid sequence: CASSLAGGSTGELFF.